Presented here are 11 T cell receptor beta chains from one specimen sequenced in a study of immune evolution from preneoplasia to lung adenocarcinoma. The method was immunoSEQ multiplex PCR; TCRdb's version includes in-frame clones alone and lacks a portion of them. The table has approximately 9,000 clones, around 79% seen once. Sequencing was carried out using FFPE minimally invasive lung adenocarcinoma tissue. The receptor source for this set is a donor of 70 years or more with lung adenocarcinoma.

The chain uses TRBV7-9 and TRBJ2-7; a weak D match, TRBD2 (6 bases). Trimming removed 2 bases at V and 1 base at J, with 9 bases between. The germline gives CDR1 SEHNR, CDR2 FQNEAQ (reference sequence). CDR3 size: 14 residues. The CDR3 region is CASSLSGGSYEQYF. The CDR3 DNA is TGTGCCAGCAGCTTATCCGGGGGATCCTACGAGCAGTACTTC.

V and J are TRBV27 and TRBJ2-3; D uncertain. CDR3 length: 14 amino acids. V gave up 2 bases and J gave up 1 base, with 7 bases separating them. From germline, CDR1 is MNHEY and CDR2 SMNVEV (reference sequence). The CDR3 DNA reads TGTGCCAGCAGTTTAAATAGAGGCACAGATACGCAGTATTTT. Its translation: CASSLNRGTDTQYF.

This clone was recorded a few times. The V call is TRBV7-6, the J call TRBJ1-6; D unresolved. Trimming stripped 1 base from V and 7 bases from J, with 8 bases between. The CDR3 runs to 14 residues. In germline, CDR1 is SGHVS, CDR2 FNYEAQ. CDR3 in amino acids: CASSLDAGNSPLHF. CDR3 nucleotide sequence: TGTGCCAGCAGCTTAGATGCGGGGAATTCACCCCTCCACTTT.

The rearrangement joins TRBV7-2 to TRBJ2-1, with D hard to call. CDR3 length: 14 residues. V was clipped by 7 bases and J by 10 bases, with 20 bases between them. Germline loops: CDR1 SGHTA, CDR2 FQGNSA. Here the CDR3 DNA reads TGTGCCAGCACCTTCTCCCCCGGGCCCCAAGAGCAGTTCTTC. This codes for CASTFSPGPQEQFF. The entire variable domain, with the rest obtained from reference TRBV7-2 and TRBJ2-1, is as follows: GAGVSQSPSNKVTEKGKDVELRCDPISGHTALYWYRQSLGQGLEFLIYFQGNSAPDKSGLPSDRFSAERTGGSVSTLTIQRTQQEDSAVYLCASTFSPGPQEQFFGPGTRLTVL.

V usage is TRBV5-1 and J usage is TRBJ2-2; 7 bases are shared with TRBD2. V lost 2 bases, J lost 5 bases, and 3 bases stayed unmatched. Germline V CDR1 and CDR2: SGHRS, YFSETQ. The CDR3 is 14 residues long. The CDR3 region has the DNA TGCGCCAGCAGCTTCGAACTAGCGACCGGGGAGCTGTTTTTT. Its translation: CASSFELATGELFF.

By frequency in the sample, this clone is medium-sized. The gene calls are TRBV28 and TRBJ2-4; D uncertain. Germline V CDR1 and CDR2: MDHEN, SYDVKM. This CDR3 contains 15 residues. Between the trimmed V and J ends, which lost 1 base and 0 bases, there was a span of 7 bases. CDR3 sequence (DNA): TGTGCCAGCAGTTTATATCCTTTAGCCAAAAACATTCAGTACTTC. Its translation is CASSLYPLAKNIQYF.

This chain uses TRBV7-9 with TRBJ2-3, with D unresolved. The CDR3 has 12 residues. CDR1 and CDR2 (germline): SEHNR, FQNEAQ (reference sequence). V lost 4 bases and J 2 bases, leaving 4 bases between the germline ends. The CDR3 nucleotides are TGTGCCAGCAGCTCTTACACAGATACGCAGTATTTT. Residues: CASSSYTDTQYF.

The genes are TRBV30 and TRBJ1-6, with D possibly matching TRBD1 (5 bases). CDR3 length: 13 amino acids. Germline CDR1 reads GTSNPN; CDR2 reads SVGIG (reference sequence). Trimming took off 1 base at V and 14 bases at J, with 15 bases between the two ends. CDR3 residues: CAWSAPGLLTLHF. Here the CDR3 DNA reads TGTGCCTGGAGTGCCCCGGGACTCTTAACCCTCCACTTT.

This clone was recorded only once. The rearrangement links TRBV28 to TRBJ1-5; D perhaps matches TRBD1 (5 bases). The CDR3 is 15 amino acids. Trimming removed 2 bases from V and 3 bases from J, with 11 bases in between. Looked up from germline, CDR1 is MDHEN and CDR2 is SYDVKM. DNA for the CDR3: TGTGCCAGCAGTTTAAGCGGGGGGGTCAATCAGCCCCAGCATTTT. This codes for CASSLSGGVNQPQHF. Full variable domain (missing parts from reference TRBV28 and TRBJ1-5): DVKVTQSSRYLVKRTGEKVFLECVQDMDHENMFWYRQDPGLGLRLIYFSYDVKMKEKGDIPEGYSVSREKKERFSLILESASTNQTSMYLCASSLSGGVNQPQHFGDGTRLSIL.

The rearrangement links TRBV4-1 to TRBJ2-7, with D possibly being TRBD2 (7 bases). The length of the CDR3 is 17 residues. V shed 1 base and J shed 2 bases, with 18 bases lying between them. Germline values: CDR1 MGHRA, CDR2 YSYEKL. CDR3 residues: CASSQAGGGAGAYEQYF. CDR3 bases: TGCGCCAGCAGCCAAGCCGGTGGGGGGGCGGGCGCCTACGAGCAGTACTTC.

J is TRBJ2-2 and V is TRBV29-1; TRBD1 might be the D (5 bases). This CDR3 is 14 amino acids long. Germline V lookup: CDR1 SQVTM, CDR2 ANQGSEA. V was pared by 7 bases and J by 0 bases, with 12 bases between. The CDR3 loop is CSAVGQANTGELFF. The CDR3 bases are TGCAGCGCTGTAGGACAAGCGAACACCGGGGAGCTGTTTTTT.